This section outlines one TCR beta chain sequence together with its context. The antigen is not known. Using the 5' RACE reads, TCRdb records one entry per CDR3 protein without DNA. The sample has a few hundred thousand distinct CDR3 sequences. These data originate in a study of T cells expressing NK-cell markers. For the study at large: Researchers got TCR beta repertoires out of sorted CD3+CD56+NKG2C+, CD3+CD56+NKG2C- and CD3+CD56-NKG2C+ T cells.

This CDR3 spans 17 amino acids. The study, taken as a whole, reports: The same clonotypes also predominated in the CD3+CD56-NKG2C+ fraction of a few donors.

Sequencing was carried out using blood T cells: a sorted CD56 or NKG2C T cell subset, CD4+ or CD8+ T cells, or bulk PBMC T cells (not recorded which). The sequence was collected from a woman between 45 and 65 years old in good health. The rearrangement uses TRBV12-3 or TRBV12-4 and TRBJ2-3; TCRdb's assignment of TRBD2 cannot be checked, as there is no DNA. This chain's CDR3 is CASSTGTSGSDTDTQYF.